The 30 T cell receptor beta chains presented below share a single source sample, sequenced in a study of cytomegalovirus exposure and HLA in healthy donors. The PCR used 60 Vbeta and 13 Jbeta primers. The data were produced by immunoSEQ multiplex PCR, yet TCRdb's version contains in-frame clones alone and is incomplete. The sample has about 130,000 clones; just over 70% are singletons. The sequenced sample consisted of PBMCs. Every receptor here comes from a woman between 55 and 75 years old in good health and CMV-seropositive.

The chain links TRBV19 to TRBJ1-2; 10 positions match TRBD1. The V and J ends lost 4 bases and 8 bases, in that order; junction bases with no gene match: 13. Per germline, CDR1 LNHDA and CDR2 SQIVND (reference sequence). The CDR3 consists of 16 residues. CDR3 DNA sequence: TGTGCCAGTAGTAAATCTTCGGGACAGGGGACGAGAGGCTACACCTTC. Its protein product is CASSKSSGQGTRGYTF. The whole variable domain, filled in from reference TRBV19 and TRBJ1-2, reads DGGITQSPKYLFRKEGQNVTLSCEQNLNHDAMYWYRQDPGQGLRLIYYSQIVNDFQKGDIAEGYSVSREKKESFPLTVTSAQKNPTAFYLCASSKSSGQGTRGYTFGSGTRLTVV.

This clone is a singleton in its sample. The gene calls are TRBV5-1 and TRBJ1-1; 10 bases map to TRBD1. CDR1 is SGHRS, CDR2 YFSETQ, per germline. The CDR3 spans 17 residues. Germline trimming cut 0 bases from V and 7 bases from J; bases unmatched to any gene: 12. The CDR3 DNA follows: TGCGCCAGCAGCTTGGGTGGGGGGGACAGGGGCCGGGGTGAAGCTTTCTTT. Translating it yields CASSLGGGDRGRGEAFF.

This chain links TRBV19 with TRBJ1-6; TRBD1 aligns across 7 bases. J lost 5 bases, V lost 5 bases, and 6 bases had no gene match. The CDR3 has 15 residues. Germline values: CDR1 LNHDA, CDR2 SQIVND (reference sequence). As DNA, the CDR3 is TGTGCCAGTAGTTTCCCGGACAGGAATAATTCACCCCTCCACTTT. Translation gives CASSFPDRNNSPLHF.

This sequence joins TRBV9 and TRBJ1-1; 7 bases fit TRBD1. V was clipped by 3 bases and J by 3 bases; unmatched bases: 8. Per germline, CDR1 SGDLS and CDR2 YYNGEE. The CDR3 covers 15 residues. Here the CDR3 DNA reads TGTGCCAGCAGCGCCAGACAGGGCTCTTACACTGAAGCTTTCTTT. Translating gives CASSARQGSYTEAFF. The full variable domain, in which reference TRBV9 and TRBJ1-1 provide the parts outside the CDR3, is DSGVTQTPKHLITATGQRVTLRCSPRSGDLSVYWYQQSLDQGLQFLIQYYNGEERAKGNILERFSAQQFPDLHSELNLSSLELGDSALYFCASSARQGSYTEAFFGQGTRLTVV.

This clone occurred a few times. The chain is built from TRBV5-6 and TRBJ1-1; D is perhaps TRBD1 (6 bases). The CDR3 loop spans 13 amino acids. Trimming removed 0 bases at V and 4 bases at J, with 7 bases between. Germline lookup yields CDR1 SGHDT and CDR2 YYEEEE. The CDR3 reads CASSLAGVTEAFF. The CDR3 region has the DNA TGTGCCAGCAGCTTGGCAGGGGTCACTGAAGCTTTCTTT.

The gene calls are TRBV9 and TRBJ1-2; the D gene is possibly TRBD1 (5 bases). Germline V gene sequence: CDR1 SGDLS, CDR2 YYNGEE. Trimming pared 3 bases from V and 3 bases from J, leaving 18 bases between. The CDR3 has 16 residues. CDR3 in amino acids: CASSAWGVRSDYGYTF. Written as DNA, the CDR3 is TGTGCCAGCAGCGCTTGGGGCGTCCGCAGCGACTATGGCTACACCTTC.

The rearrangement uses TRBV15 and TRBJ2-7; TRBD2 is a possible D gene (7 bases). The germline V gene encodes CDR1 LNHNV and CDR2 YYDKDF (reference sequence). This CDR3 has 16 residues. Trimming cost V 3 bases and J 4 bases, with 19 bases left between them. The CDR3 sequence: CATSRGYEGGKYEQYF. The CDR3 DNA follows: TGTGCCACCAGCAGGGGCTATGAGGGGGGGAAATACGAGCAGTACTTC.

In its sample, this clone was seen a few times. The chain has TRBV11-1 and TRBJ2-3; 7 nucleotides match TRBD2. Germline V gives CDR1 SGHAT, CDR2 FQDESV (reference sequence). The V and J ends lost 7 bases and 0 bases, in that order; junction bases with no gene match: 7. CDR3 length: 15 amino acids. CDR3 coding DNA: TGTGCCAGCACACGGGGGGATTCTAGCACAGATACGCAGTATTTT. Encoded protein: CASTRGDSSTDTQYF.

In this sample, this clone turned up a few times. The CDR3 loop reads CASSPSQGTEAFF. In DNA, the CDR3 is TGTGCCAGCTCACCATCTCAGGGCACTGAAGCTTTCTTT. The V and J genes are TRBV18 and TRBJ1-1; tentatively, D is TRBD1 (5 bases). Germline values: CDR1 KGHSH, CDR2 LQKENI. Trimming shortened V by 2 bases and J by 4 bases, and 8 bases separated the two germline ends. This CDR3 has 13 amino acids.

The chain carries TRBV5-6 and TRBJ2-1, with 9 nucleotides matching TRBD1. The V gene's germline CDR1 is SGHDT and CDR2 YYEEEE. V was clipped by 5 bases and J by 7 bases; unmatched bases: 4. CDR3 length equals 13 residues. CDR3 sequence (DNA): TGTGCCAGCAGTCCGACAGGGGGGAATGAGCAGTTCTTC. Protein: CASSPTGGNEQFF. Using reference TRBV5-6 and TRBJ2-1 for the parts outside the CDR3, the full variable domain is DAGVTQSPTHLIKTRGQQVTLRCSPKSGHDTVSWYQQALGQGPQFIFQYYEEEERQRGNFPDRFSGHQFPNYSSELNVNALLLGDSALYLCASSPTGGNEQFFGPGTRLTVL.

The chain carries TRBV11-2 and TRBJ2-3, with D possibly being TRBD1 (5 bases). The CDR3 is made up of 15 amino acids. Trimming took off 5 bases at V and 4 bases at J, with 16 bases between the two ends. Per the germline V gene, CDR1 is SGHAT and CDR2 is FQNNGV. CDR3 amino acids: CASSLQGFHADTQYF. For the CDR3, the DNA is TGTGCCAGCAGCCTCCAGGGCTTTCATGCAGATACGCAGTATTTT.

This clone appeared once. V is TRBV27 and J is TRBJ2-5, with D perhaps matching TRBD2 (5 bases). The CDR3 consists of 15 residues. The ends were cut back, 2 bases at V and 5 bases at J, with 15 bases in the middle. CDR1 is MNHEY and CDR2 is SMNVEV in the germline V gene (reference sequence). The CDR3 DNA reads TGTGCCAGCAGTTTACGGCCCGGGGTAGCGGAGACCCAGTACTTC. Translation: CASSLRPGVAETQYF.

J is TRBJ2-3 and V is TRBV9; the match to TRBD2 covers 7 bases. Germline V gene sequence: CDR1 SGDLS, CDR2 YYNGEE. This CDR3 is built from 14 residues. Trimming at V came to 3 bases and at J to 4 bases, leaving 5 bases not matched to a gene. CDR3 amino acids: CASSAGTSADTQYF. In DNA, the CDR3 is TGTGCCAGCAGCGCTGGAACTAGCGCAGATACGCAGTATTTT.

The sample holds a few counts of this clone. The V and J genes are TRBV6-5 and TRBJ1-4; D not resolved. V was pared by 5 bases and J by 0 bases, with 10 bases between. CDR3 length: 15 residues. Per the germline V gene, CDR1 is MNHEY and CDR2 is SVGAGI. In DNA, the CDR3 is TGTGCCAGCAGTACGGACTTCGCAACTAATGAAAAACTGTTTTTT. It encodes CASSTDFATNEKLFF.

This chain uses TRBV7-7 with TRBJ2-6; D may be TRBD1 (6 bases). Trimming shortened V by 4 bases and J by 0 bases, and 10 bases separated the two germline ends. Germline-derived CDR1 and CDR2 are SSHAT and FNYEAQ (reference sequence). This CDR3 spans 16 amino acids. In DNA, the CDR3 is TGTGCCAGCAGCTCCGGGACAACCTCTGGGGCCAACGTCCTGACTTTC. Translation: CASSSGTTSGANVLTF.

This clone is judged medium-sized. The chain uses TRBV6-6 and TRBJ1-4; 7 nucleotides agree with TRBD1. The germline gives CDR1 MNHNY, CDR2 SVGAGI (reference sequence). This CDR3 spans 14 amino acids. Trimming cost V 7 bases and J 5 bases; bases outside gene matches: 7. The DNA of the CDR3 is TGTGCCAGCAAACAGCCGGGACAGAATGAAAAACTGTTTTTT. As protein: CASKQPGQNEKLFF.

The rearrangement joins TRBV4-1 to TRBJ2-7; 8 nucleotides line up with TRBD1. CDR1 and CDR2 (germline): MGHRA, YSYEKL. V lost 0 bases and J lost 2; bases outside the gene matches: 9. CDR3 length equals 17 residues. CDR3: CASSQELDRDGTYEQYF. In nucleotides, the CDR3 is TGCGCCAGCAGCCAAGAACTGGACAGGGATGGGACCTACGAGCAGTACTTC.

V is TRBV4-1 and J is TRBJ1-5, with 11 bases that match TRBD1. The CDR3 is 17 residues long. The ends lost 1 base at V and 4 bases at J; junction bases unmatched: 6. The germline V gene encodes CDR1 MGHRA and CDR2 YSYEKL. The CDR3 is CASSQVRTGGLNQPQHF. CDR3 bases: TGCGCCAGCAGCCAAGTCCGGACAGGGGGCCTGAATCAGCCCCAGCATTTT.

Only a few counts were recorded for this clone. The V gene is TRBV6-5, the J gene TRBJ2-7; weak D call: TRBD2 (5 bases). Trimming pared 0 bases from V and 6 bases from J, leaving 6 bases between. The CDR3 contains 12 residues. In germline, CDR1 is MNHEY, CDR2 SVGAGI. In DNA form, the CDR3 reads TGTGCCAGCAGTTACTCCCGGGGCGAGCAGTACTTC. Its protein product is CASSYSRGEQYF.

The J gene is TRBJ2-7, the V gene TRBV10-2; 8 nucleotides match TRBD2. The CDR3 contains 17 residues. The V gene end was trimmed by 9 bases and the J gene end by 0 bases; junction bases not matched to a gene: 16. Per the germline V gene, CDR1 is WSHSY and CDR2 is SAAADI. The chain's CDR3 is CARSSGGAGAHSYEQYF. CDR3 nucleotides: TGCGCCAGGAGTTCGGGGGGAGCGGGGGCCCACTCCTACGAGCAGTACTTC.

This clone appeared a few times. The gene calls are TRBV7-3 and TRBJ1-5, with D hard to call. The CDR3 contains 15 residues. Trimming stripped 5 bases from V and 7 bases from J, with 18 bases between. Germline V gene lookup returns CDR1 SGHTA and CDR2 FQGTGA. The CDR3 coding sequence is TGTGCCAGCAGCCCCGGGGTTCTGCGGGGACAGCCCCAGCATTTT. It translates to CASSPGVLRGQPQHF. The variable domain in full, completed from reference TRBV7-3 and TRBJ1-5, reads GAGVSQTPSNKVTEKGKYVELRCDPISGHTALYWYRQSLGQGPEFLIYFQGTGAADDSGLPNDRFFAVRPEGSVSTLKIQRTERGDSAVYLCASSPGVLRGQPQHFGDGTRLSIL.

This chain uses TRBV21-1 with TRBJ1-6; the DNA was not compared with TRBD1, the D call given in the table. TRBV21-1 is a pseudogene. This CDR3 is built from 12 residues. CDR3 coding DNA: TGTGCCAGAGACAGACCCACTTCACCCCTCCACTTT. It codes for CARDRPTSPLHF.

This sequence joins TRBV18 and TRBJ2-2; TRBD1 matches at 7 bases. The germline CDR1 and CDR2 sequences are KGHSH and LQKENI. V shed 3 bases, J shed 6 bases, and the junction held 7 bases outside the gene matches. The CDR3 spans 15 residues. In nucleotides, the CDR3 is TGTGCCAGCTCACCTGGACAGGCGGAGGCCGGGGAGCTGTTTTTT. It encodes CASSPGQAEAGELFF.

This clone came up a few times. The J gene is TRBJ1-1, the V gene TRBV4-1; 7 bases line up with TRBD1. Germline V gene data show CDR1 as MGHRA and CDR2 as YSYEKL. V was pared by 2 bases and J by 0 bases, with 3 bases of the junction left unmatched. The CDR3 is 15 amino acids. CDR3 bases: TGCGCCAGCAGCCAAAACAGGGGCTTGAACACTGAAGCTTTCTTT. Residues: CASSQNRGLNTEAFF.

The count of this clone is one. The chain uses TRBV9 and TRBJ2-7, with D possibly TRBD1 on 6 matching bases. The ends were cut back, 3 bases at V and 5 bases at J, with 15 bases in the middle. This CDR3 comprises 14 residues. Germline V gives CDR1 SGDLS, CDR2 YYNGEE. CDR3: CASSAPGQVDEQYF. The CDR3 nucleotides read TGTGCCAGCAGCGCACCGGGACAAGTCGACGAGCAGTACTTC.

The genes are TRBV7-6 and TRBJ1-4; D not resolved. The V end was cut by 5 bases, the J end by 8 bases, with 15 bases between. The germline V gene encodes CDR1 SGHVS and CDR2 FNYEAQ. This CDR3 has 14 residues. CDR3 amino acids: CASSPGFNGEKLFF. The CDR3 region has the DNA TGTGCCAGCAGCCCCGGGTTTAATGGGGAAAAACTGTTTTTT.

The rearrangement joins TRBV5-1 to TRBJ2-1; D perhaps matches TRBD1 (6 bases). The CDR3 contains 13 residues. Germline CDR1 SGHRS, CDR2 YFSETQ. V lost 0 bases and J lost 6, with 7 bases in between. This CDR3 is CASSLGRGNEQFF. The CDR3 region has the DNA TGCGCCAGCAGCTTGGGCAGGGGCAATGAGCAGTTCTTC.

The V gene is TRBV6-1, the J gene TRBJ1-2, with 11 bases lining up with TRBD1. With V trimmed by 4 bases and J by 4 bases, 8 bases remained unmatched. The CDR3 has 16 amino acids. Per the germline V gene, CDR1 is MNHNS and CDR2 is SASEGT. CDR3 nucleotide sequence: TGTGCCAGCAGTGCCCGGACAGGGGGCAACAGCTATGGCTACACCTTC. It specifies CASSARTGGNSYGYTF.

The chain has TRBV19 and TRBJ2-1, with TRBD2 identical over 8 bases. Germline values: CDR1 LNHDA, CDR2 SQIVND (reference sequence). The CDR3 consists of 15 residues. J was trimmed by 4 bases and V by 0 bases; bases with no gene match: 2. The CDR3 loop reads CASSIEAGVYNEQFF. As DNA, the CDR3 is TGTGCCAGTAGTATAGAAGCGGGGGTTTACAATGAGCAGTTCTTC.

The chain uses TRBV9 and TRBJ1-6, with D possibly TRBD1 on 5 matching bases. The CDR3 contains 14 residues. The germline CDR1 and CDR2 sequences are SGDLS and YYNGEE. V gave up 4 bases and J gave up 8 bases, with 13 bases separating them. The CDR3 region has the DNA TGTGCCAGCAGCCCCGGGGGGTCGGATTCACCCCTCCACTTT. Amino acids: CASSPGGSDSPLHF.